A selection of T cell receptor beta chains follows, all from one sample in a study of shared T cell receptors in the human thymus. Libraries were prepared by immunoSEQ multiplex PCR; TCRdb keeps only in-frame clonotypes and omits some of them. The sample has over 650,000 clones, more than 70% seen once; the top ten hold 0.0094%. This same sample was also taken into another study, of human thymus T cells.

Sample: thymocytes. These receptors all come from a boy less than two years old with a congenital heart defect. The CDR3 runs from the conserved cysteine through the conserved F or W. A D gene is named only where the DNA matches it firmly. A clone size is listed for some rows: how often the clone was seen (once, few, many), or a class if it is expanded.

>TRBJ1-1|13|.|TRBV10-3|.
TGTGCCATCAGTGAGACAGGCAACACTGAAGCTTTCTTT
CAISETGNTEAFF
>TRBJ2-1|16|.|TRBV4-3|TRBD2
TGCGCCAGCAGTTCTAGCGGGAGTCTACCCAACAATGAGCAGTTCTTC
CASSSSGSLPNNEQFF
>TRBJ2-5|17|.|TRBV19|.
TGTGCCAGTAGTACCGGGCCTCGGGGAACTAGTAGAGAGACCCAGTACTTC
CASSTGPRGTSRETQYF
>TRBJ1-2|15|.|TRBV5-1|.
TGCGCCAGCAGCTTTCACAGGCCCCCTCACTATGGCTACACCTTC
CASSFHRPPHYGYTF
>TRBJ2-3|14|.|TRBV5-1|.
TGCGCCAGCAGCTTGACTAGCTCCACAGATACGCAGTATTTT
CASSLTSSTDTQYF
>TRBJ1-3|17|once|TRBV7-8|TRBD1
TGTGCCAGCAGCCCCAAACCTAGAGACAGGGCTGGAAACACCATATATTTT
CASSPKPRDRAGNTIYF
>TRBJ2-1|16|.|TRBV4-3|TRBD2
TGCGCCAGCAGCCCATGGTTAGCGGGAGGTGGGGATGAGCAGTTCTTC
CASSPWLAGGGDEQFF
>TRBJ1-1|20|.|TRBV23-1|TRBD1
TGCGCCAGCAGTCAATGGGGGCACTGGGACAGCGTCCTCATGAACACTGAAGCTTTCTTT
CASSQWGHWDSVLMNTEAFF
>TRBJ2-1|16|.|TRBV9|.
TGTGCCAGCAGCGTAGCTAACAGACCTTCCTACAATGAGCAGTTCTTC
CASSVANRPSYNEQFF
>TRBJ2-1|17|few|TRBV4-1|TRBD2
TGCGCCAGCAGCCAAGTCTTCGTGGGACTAGCGGCAAATGAGCAGTTCTTC
CASSQVFVGLAANEQFF
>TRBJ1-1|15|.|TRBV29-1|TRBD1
TGCAGCGTGGAACCGGGACAGGGGGTGTACACTGAAGCTTTCTTT
CSVEPGQGVYTEAFF
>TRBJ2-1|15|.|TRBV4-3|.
TGCGCCAGCAGCCAAGACCCGAGCTCCTACAATGAGCAGTTCTTC
CASSQDPSSYNEQFF
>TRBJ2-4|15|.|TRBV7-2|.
TGTGCCAGCAGAAATTCCATACTAGCCAAAAACATTCAGTACTTC
CASRNSILAKNIQYF
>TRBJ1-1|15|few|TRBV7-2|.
TGTGCCAGCAGCTTAGAGCATGCCCTCGGGACTGAAGCTTTCTTT
CASSLEHALGTEAFF
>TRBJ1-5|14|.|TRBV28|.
TGTGCCAGCAAAGAAGGGCCGGGAGGTCAGCCCCAGCATTTT
CASKEGPGGQPQHF
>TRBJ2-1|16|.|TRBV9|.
TGTGCCAGCAGCGTAGGGGGGGTGAGCTCCTACAATGAGCAGTTCTTC
CASSVGGVSSYNEQFF
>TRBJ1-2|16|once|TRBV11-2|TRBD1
TGTGCCAGCAGCCCTACGACAAGGCAGGGGGCGGGGGGCTACACCTTC
CASSPTTRQGAGGYTF
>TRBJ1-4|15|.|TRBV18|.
TGTGCCAGCTCACCACCGGACAGCCAGAATGAAAAACTGTTTTTT
CASSPPDSQNEKLFF
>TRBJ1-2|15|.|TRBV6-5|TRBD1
TGTGCCAGCAGTCACCTGGACAGGGAGGGCTATGGCTACACCTTC
CASSHLDREGYGYTF
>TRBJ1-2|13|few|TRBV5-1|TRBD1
TGCGCCAGCACCACTGACAGGGGAGGCGGCTACACCTTC
CASTTDRGGGYTF
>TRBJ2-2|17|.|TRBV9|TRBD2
TGTGCCAGCAGCGTACCCCCAGCGGGAGAAGGCACCGGGGAGCTGTTTTTT
CASSVPPAGEGTGELFF
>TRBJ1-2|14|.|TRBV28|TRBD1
TGTGCCAGCAGAAGGGACAGGGAGGCGTATGGCTACACCTTC
CASRRDREAYGYTF
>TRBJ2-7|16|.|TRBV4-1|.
TGCGCCAGCAGCCAATGGTTAAGACTAGAGTCCTACGAGCAGTACTTC
CASSQWLRLESYEQYF
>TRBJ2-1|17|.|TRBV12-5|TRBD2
TGTGCTAGTGGTACCCCCTGGGGCGGGAGTATCAGTGATGAGCAGTTCTTC
CASGTPWGGSISDEQFF
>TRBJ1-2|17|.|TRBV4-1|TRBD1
TGCGCCAGCAGCCAGAGGGACCTTGACGACAGGGCCCCGAGCTACACCTTC
CASSQRDLDDRAPSYTF
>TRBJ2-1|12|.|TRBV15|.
TGTGCCACCAGCGGGAGCGACAATGAGCAGTTCTTC
CATSGSDNEQFF
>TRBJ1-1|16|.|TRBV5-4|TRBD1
TGTGCCAGCAGCGGAACGGTCGGACAGGTGAACACTGAAGCTTTCTTT
CASSGTVGQVNTEAFF
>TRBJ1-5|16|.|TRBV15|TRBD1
TGTGCCACCAGCAGAGACCAGGGGGTGATGGATCAGCCCCAGCATTTT
CATSRDQGVMDQPQHF
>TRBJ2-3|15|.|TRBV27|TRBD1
TGTGCCAGCAGCCTCCGGGACAGGGTGACAGATACGCAGTATTTT
CASSLRDRVTDTQYF
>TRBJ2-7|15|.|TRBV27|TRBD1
TGTGCGAGCAGGGGCAGGACAGGTAAAGTCTACGAGCAGTACTTC
CASRGRTGKVYEQYF
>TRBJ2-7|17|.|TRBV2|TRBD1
TGTGCCAGCAGTGAGTGGAGGGCTGGGACAGGAGTCTACGAGCAGTACTTC
CASSEWRAGTGVYEQYF
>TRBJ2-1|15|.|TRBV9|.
TGTGCCAGCAGCCCCCTCGGAGGGTACCACAATGAGCAGTTCTTC
CASSPLGGYHNEQFF
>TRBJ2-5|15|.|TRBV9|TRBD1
TGTGCCAGCAGCGAGGGGGACAGGGCGGGGGAGACCCAGTACTTC
CASSEGDRAGETQYF
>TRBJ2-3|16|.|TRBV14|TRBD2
TGTGCCAGCAGCCAGGAGACTAGCTTCGGCGGAGATACGCAGTATTTT
CASSQETSFGGDTQYF
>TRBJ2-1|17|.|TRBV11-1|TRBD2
TGTGCCAGCAGCACTACCCGGACTAGCGGGGCTTGCAATGAGCAGTTCTTC
CASSTTRTSGACNEQFF
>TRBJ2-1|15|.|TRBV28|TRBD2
TGTGCCAGCAGTTTAGGCGGCGGGGGGGCTGCTGAGCAGTTCTTC
CASSLGGGGAAEQFF
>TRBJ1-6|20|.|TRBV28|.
TGTGCCAGCAGAGGAGTGGGGGGAGGAATGAACCGGCCACCAAATTCACCCCTCCACTTT
CASRGVGGGMNRPPNSPLHF
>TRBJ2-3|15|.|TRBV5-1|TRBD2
TGCGCCAGCAGGGTAGCGGGGCTAATAGGAGATACGCAGTATTTT
CASRVAGLIGDTQYF
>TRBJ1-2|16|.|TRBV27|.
TGTGCCAGCAAACGAGGAAGAGTACCTTCTAACTATGGCTACACCTTC
CASKRGRVPSNYGYTF
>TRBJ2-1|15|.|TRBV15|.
TGTGCCACCAGCAGCTCGAGGGGGGGGCCGAATGAGCAGTTCTTC
CATSSSRGGPNEQFF
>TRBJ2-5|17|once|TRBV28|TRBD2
TGTGCCAGCAGAAATCGACTAGCGGAAGAGGGTCAAGAGACCCAGTACTTC
CASRNRLAEEGQETQYF
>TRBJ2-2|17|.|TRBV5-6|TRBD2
TGTGCCAGCCACGACTGGACTAGCGGGGCGAACACCGGGGAGCTGTTTTTT
CASHDWTSGANTGELFF
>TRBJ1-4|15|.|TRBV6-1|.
TGTGCCAGCAGTGATCGGGGGGGGCGGAGTGAAAAACTGTTTTTT
CASSDRGGRSEKLFF
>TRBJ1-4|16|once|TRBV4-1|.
TGCGCCAGCAGGGCTTTCCCGGGGGGCGCGGGGGAAAAACTGTTTTTT
CASRAFPGGAGEKLFF
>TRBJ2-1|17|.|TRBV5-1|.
TGCGCCAGCAGCTTGTTTCGGGGTCCCAGCTCCTACAATGAGCAGTTCTTC
CASSLFRGPSSYNEQFF
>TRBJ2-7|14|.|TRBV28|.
TGTGCCACCCCTGTCAGACACACAACGTACGAGCAGTACTTC
CATPVRHTTYEQYF
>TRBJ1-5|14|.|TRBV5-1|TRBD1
TGCGCCAGCAGCCAGTCAGGGGGCGATCAGCCCCAGCATTTT
CASSQSGGDQPQHF
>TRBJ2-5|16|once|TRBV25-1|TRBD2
TGTGCCAGCAGTGAACTTCGAGACGGGAGGGTGGGGGAGCAGTACTTC
CASSELRDGRVGEQYF
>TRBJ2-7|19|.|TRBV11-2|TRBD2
TGTGCCAGCAGCCCAGCCAAGGAGCGGGGCAACACTAACTCCTACGAGCAGTACTTC
CASSPAKERGNTNSYEQYF
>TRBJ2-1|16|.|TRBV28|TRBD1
TGTGCCAGCAGTACTTACCCACCGACAGGGGACAATGAGCAGTTCTTC
CASSTYPPTGDNEQFF
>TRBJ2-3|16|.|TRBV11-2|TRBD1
TGTGCCAGCAGCTTTGACAGGGGCGGCGGCACAGATACGCAGTATTTT
CASSFDRGGGTDTQYF
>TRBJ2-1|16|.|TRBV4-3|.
TGCGCCAGCAGCCAAGATCGTACTAGAAACTTTAGTGAGCAGTTCTTC
CASSQDRTRNFSEQFF
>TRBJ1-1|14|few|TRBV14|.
TGTGCCAGCAGCCAAGAAAAAAAGGGGGATGAAGCTTTCTTT
CASSQEKKGDEAFF
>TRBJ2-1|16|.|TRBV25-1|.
TGTGCCAGCAGTGAATTGGCCCCTCCTTTCTACAATGAGCAGTTCTTC
CASSELAPPFYNEQFF
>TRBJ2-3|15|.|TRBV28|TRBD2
TGTGCCAGCAGTTTCCCCGGGAGGGCCGGAGATACGCAGTATTTT
CASSFPGRAGDTQYF
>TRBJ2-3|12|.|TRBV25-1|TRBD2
TGTGCCAGCAGTGATAGCGGGAACAACTGGTATTTT
CASSDSGNNWYF
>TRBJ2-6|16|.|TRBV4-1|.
TGCGCCAGCAGCCAAGCCAGGGTATCTGGGGCCAACGTCCTGACTTTC
CASSQARVSGANVLTF
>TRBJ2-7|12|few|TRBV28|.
TGTGCCAGCGGCCCCAGGGTCTACGAGCAGTACTTC
CASGPRVYEQYF
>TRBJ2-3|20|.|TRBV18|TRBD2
TGTGCCAGCTCACACTTGGCAAGCCTGGTACTGCGGGAGGGCACAGATACGCAGTATTTT
CASSHLASLVLREGTDTQYF
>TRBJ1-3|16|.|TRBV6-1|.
TGTGCCAGCAGTGAAACCCTAACAGGGACTGGAAACACCATATATTTT
CASSETLTGTGNTIYF